The clone carrying this TCR beta chain occurred a few times. Its antigen is undetermined. Unmatched junction bases numbered 13, after V lost 2 bases and J lost 7 bases. Germline CDR1 is MNHEY and CDR2 is SMNVEV (reference sequence). The CDR3 is 16 amino acids. This sample is part of a study of T cell repertoires in cytomegalovirus infection. Study in general: Signatures in public TCR beta sequences pointed to both CMV infection and matching HLA type. Study observations and caveats: HLA-C-restricted TCR beta clonotypes specific for CMV led the ex vivo response.

TCRdb itself ran the reads through MiXCR, one entry per CDR3 protein. This sample carries about 920,000 distinct CDR3 sequences, approximately 32% of them seen once, and the ten largest clones take 13%. This specimen was cultured CD8+ T cells from PBMCs, taken from culture after CMV antigen stimulation. The source of this sequence is a human donor in good health (CMV status not recorded). Some clones in this sample may be carry-over from other donors' samples. The chain is built from TRBV27 and TRBJ1-2, with 7 bases matching TRBD1. CDR3 sequence reads: CASSLRRDSILLGYTF. In DNA form, the CDR3 reads TGTGCCAGCAGTTTAAGGAGGGACAGCATCCTACTTGGCTACACCTTC.